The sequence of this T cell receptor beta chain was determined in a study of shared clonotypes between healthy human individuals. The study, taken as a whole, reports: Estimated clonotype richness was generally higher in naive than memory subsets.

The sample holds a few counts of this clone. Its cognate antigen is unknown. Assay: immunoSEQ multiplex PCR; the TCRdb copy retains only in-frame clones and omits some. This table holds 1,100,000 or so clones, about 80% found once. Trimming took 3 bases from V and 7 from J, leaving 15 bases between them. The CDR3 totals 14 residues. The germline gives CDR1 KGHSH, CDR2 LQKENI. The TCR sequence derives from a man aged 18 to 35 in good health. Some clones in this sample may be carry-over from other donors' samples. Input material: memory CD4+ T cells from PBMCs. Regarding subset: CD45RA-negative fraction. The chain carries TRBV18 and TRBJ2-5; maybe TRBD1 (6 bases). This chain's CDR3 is CASSPPTGLGTQYF. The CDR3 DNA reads TGTGCCAGCTCACCTCCGACAGGACTGGGGACCCAGTACTTC. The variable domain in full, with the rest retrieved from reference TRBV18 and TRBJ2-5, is NAGVMQNPRHLVRRRGQEARLRCSPMKGHSHVYWYRQLPEEGLKFMVYLQKENIIDESGMPKERFSAEFPKEGPSILRIQQVVRGDSAAYFCASSPPTGLGTQYFGPGTRLLVL.